The source of this T cell receptor (beta chain) is a study of shared clonotypes between healthy human individuals. In the study overall: Three CD4 naive, three CD4 memory, two CD8 naive and one CD8 memory plate were used per donor. Points from the study as a whole: Sequencing depth was expected to affect clonotype sharing among donors. Enrolling few donors narrowed the genetic and exposure-history diversity that was represented. Researchers found naive subsets generally carried larger estimated richness than memory subsets.

This CDR3 region has 15 residues. Germline assignment: CDR1 MNHEY and CDR2 SMNVEV (reference sequence). The junction had 7 bases not matched to a gene; V was cut back by 7 bases and J by 1 base. Libraries were prepared by immunoSEQ multiplex PCR; TCRdb keeps only in-frame clonotypes and omits some of them. The sample has hundreds of thousands of clones, about 96% seen once. Remarks on this clone: The antigen is unknown.

CD8 cells classed as naive were CD45RO-negative and positively selected for CCR7, excluding terminally differentiated effector memory CD45RA+ cells. The gene calls are TRBV27 and TRBJ2-7; 10 bases match TRBD2. Sequencing used naive CD8+ T cells sorted from blood. This clonotype was sampled from a young man in good health. CDR3 region: CASKVAGGVSYEQYF. DNA of the CDR3: TGTGCCAGCAAGGTAGCGGGAGGAGTATCCTACGAGCAGTACTTC.